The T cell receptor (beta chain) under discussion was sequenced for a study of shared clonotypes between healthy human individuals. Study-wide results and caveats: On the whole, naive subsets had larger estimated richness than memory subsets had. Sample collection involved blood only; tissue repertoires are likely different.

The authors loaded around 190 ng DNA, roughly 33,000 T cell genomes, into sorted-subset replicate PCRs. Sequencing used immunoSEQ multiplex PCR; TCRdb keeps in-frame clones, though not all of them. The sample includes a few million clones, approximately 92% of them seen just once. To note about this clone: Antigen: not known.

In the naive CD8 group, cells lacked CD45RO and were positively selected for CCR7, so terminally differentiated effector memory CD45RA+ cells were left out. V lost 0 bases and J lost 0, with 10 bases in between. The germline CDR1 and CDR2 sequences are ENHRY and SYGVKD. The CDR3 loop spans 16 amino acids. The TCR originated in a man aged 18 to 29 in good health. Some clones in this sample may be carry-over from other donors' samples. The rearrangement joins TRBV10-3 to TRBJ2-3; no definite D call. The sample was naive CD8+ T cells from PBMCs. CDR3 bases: TGTGCCATCAGTGAGTCGTTAGACGGAAGCACAGATACGCAGTATTTT. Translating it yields CAISESLDGSTDTQYF.